The present T cell receptor beta chain was sequenced within a study of T-cell memory formation after mild COVID-19 (dated by TCRdb to 2020 to 2023). Study-level background: TCR sequence clusters from the two donors were largely donor specific. In two donors, T-cell clones that expanded and contracted after mild COVID-19 were followed by sequencing TCRalpha and TCRbeta repertoires longitudinally. Two young, previously healthy adult volunteers, one female and one male, were included in the cohort. What the work shows at the level of the full study, not this receptor alone: The study covered only two mild cases, and larger cohorts including severe cases with pre-infection samples were considered necessary. Contracting CD4+ clones turned up mainly in the CM and EM memory subsets, whereas EMRA was where CD8+ clones were enriched. SARS-CoV-2 specificity of the second-wave clones peaking on day 37 was not confirmed. Some responding clones were detected in pre-infection memory, which suggested that pre-existing cross-reactive memory T cells had joined the SARS-CoV-2 response. Clones contracting from day 15 to 85 had balanced CD4/CD8 phenotypes, while a second wave expanding from day 15 to 37 was biased towards CD4+.

A note on this clonotype: Its antigen specificity is not known. No clone much larger than this one lies a single base away; base qualities are absent.

Data came from an Illumina NovaSeq 6000. cDNA libraries for TCRalpha and TCRbeta were prepared by 5'RACE using constant-segment primers, with sample barcodes and unique molecular identifiers added. RNA was extracted from every sample with Trizol reagent. The libraries were amplified in two PCR steps, and the second step added a second sample barcode and Illumina TruSeq adapters. The libraries were sequenced on an Illumina NovaSeq using 2 x 150 bp paired-end reads. Per the authors' processing: Reads were demultiplexed and collapsed into UMI-guided consensus sequences with migec v1.2.7. With mixcr v2.1.11, UMI consensuses were aligned to TRA and TRB V and J templates and assembled into clonotypes. A clonotype was counted as expanded or contracted only if both edgeR and NoisET called the change significant, with noise models trained on biological replicates. For edgeR calls, the thresholds were a false discovery rate-adjusted p below 0.01 and a log2 fold-change of 1. As an exploratory analysis of dynamics, PCA with hierarchical clustering was applied to max-normalized trajectories of the 1000 most abundant clonotypes. Separately sequenced CD4+ and CD8+ repertoires were used to assign a CD4 or CD8 phenotype to each responding clone. The public reads were reprocessed in TCRdb via fastp at Q25 and MiXCR, keeping in-frame beta chains. Duplicate CDR3 protein sequences are folded into a single record with the most common DNA and genes. The V and J calls follow TCRdb's processing rather than the paper's. This sample has around 200,000 distinct CDR3 sequences in its table, and about 18% of those were observed once. 3.9% of the sample lies in the top ten.

Ficoll-Paque density gradient centrifugation was used to isolate PBMCs. Trimming removed 1 base from V and 0 bases from J; the gene matches leave 6 bases unexplained. Sequences DFQATT (CDR1) and SNEGSKA (CDR2) are obtained from the germline V gene (reference sequence). Including cysteine and phenylalanine, the CDR3 has 17 amino acids. Only the CDR3 region is kept as DNA, spanning 51 bases read in frame from base 1. Rearrangement joined TRBV20-1 to TRBJ2-1; TRBD2 aligns with 10 central bases. This receptor was obtained from a young man who had mild COVID-19 (a few samples of this study predate the infection). The sample titles of this study are shuffled in the database, so cell type and time point are left out; the donor was told from shared clones. The specimen was PBMCs or a T cell subset sorted from them (not recorded which). The CDR3: CSARVGSGGASYNEQFF. The DNA sequence is TGCAGTGCTAGAGTTGGAAGCGGGGGGGCCTCCTACAATGAGCAGTTCTTC.